This T cell receptor (beta chain) was documented in a study of CXCR3-negative and CXCR3-positive naive CD8 T cells. Overall study findings and caveats: With surface CD5 comparable between naive subsets, TCR strength was estimated using properties derived from the TRB CDR3. Fresh PBMCs went into most assays, and CXCR3 expression partly declined after cryopreservation. Naive cells positive for CXCR3 carried more hydrophobic TRB CDR3s than CXCR3-negative ones.

In terms of frequency, this clonotype is medium-sized. Its antigen remains unidentified. From germline, CDR1 is LGHNA and CDR2 YSLEER. The CDR3 is made up of 14 amino acids. TRB cDNA libraries were made by UMI-labeled 5' RACE. TCRdb re-called the 5' RACE reads, yielding one record per CDR3 amino acid sequence without DNA. In all, the sample yields around 63,000 distinct CDR3 sequences. This TCR was sampled from a human donor in good health. Some clones in this sample may be carry-over from other donors' samples. This chain joins TRBV4-3 and TRBJ2-2. What was sequenced was naive CXCR3+ CD8+ T cells from blood. Subset described: CD45RO-CCR7+CD27+CD95- naive CD8+ T cells expressing CXCR3 (TNR3+). CDR3 sequence: CASSQEGYGGELFF.